This T cell receptor beta chain was recorded in a study of human T cells and chemical hapten exposure. Overall study findings and caveats: The presence of alopecia in the donors means their immune response may differ from healthy people's.

Time point specified: pre-sensitization, week 0. The treatment denotes: therapeutic diphenylcyclopropenone sensitization with weekly scalp DPC. In regard to this clonotype: Its antigen remains unidentified.

Germline lookup yields CDR1 MGHRA and CDR2 YSYEKL. There are 17 residues in the CDR3. J lost 5 bases, V lost 2 bases, and 7 bases had no gene match. The study's library attached unique molecular identifiers to single cDNA molecules. MiXCR, applied by TCRdb to the RACE reads, yields one record per CDR3 protein. This table holds 240,000 or so distinct CDR3 sequences, approximately 8.6% found once. The chain uses TRBV4-1 and TRBJ2-3; 13 bases match TRBD2. The sequence was obtained from a woman in her forties with alopecia areata. Some clones in this sample may be carry-over from other donors' samples. The sample consisted of whole blood, taken in connection with sensitization to the hapten diphenylcyclopropenone (DPC). The CDR3: CASSQFSTSGGQDTQYF. CDR3 in DNA: TGCGCCAGCAGCCAATTTTCGACTAGCGGGGGGCAAGATACGCAGTATTTT.